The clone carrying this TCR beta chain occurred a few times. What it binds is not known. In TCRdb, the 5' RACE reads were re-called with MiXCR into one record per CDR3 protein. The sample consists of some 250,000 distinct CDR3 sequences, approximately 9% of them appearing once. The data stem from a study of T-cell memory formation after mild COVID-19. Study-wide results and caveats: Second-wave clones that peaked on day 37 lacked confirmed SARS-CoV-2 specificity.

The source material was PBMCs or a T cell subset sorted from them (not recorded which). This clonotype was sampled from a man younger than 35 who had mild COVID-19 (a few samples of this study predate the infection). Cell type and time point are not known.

CDR3 region: CASSLLRSGTDENTIYF. The DNA for the CDR3 is TGTGCCAGCAGTCTCCTACGATCCGGGACAGATGAAAACACCATATATTTT. The chain couples TRBV6-1 to TRBJ1-3; 7 bases agree with TRBD1. V lost 5 bases and J lost 6; bases outside the gene matches: 16. Germline CDR1 is MNHNS and CDR2 is SASEGT. The CDR3 loop spans 17 amino acids.